This T cell receptor beta chain was observed in a study of control samples from healthy donors and cancer patients. Sequenced by immunoSEQ multiplex PCR; TCRdb stores in-frame clones only, minus some. The table has 60,000 to 95,000 clones, approximately 80% seen once. Sequenced sample: blood. The clonotype comes from a man over 45 in good health.

CDR3 DNA sequence: TGTGCCAGCACCGAAGGAGATTTCCAGCCCCAGCATTTT. This encodes CASTEGDFQPQHF. The gene calls are TRBV2 and TRBJ1-5, with no clear D. CDR1 is SNHLY and CDR2 is FYNNEI in the germline V gene. Deletions cut 7 bases from V and 7 bases from J, with 14 bases between. This CDR3 is built from 13 residues. Combining the CDR3 with reference TRBV2 and TRBJ1-5 gives the whole variable domain EPEVTQTPSHQVTQMGQEVILRCVPISNHLYFYWYRQILGQKVEFLVSFYNNEISEKSEIFDDQFSVERPDGSNFTLKIRSTKLEDSAMYFCASTEGDFQPQHFGDGTRLSIL.